This T cell receptor (beta chain) stems from a study of Tregs in tolerant kidney transplant recipients. Method: immunoSEQ multiplex PCR; TCRdb's copy keeps in-frame clones and lacks some. The data show roughly 68,000 clones, 65% to 85% seen once. This CDR3 is built from 12 residues. Germline CDR1 SGHVS, CDR2 FNYEAQ. Deletions cut 3 bases from V and 3 bases from J, with 5 bases between. Of note for this clone: This sample includes further DNA sequences coding for the same CDR3.

This TCR derives from a human donor in good health. V and J are TRBV7-6 and TRBJ2-5; D ambiguous. Material: CD4+ T cells from blood. CDR3 in amino acids: CASSFFKETQYF. The CDR3 DNA sequence: TGTGCCAGCAGCTTTTTCAAAGAGACCCAGTACTTC.